The rows below give T cell receptor beta chains drawn from one sample of a study of human T cells and chemical hapten exposure. TCRdb itself ran the RACE reads through MiXCR, one entry per CDR3 protein. The sample consists of under 450,000 distinct CDR3 sequences, nearly 5% of them appearing once. The starting material was whole blood, obtained in connection with sensitization to the hapten diphenylcyclopropenone (DPC). These receptors all stem from a woman between 45 and 60 years old with alopecia areata. Some clones in this sample may be carry-over from other donors' samples. CDR3s include the opening cysteine and the closing phenylalanine or tryptophan. The D gene is left open where the match is weak. A row's size may be missing; if present it is once, few, many or a size class.

V: TRBV5-1; J: TRBJ2-7; size: .; D: .; CDR3: CASSSPGPYEQYF; DNA: TGCGCCAGCAGCTCGCCGGGACCCTACGAGCAGTACTTC
V: TRBV5-1; J: TRBJ2-5; size: many; D: .; CDR3: CASSSTVQETQYF; DNA: TGCGCCAGCAGCTCGACAGTCCAAGAGACCCAGTACTTC
V: TRBV6-1; J: TRBJ2-7; size: .; D: TRBD2; CDR3: CASRESSSGGTYEQYF; DNA: TGTGCCAGCAGGGAGTCCTCTAGCGGGGGAACCTACGAGCAGTACTTC
V: TRBV20-1; J: TRBJ2-1; size: few; D: .; CDR3: CSARDNSRVYEQFF; DNA: TGCAGTGCTAGAGATAATAGTCGGGTTTATGAGCAGTTCTTC
V: TRBV5-1; J: TRBJ1-1; size: many; D: .; CDR3: CASSFEMNTEAFF; DNA: TGCGCCAGCAGCTTCGAAATGAACACTGAAGCTTTCTTT
V: TRBV28; J: TRBJ2-3; size: .; D: TRBD1; CDR3: CASSLWGQGGTDTQYF; DNA: TGTGCCAGCAGTTTGTGGGGACAGGGGGGCACAGATACGCAGTATTTT
V: TRBV12-3/TRBV12-4; J: TRBJ1-1; size: few; D: TRBD1; CDR3: CASSFTGGYTEAFF; DNA: TGTGCCAGCAGTTTTACAGGGGGCTACACTGAAGCTTTCTTT
V: TRBV18; J: TRBJ2-5; size: .; D: .; CDR3: CASSPRRSQETQYF; DNA: TGTGCCAGCTCACCACGGCGGAGCCAAGAGACCCAGTACTTC
V: TRBV12-3/TRBV12-4; J: TRBJ1-2; size: .; D: .; CDR3: CASSLATYGYTF; DNA: TGTGCCAGCAGTTTAGCGACTTATGGCTACACCTTC
V: TRBV2; J: TRBJ1-4; size: many; D: TRBD1; CDR3: CASSTGGGREKLFF; DNA: TGTGCCAGCAGTACAGGGGGCGGCAGAGAAAAACTGTTTTTT
V: TRBV14; J: TRBJ2-3; size: few; D: .; CDR3: CASARLAADTQYF; DNA: TGTGCCAGCGCGAGGCTAGCTGCAGATACGCAGTATTTT
V: TRBV29-1; J: TRBJ1-1; size: many; D: TRBD1; CDR3: CSASDRGTEAFF; DNA: TGCAGCGCCTCTGACAGGGGCACTGAAGCTTTCTTT
V: TRBV6-6; J: TRBJ1-6; size: many; D: .; CDR3: CASSLDPAGFYNSPLHF; DNA: TGTGCCAGCAGTTTGGACCCCGCTGGGTTCTATAATTCACCCCTCCACTTT
V: TRBV5-1; J: TRBJ1-1; size: many; D: .; CDR3: CASRGDTEAFF; DNA: TGCGCCAGCAGAGGGGACACTGAAGCTTTCTTT
V: TRBV27; J: TRBJ1-5; size: many; D: TRBD1; CDR3: CASSLTGGRQPQHF; DNA: TGTGCCAGCAGTTTAACAGGGGGAAGACAGCCCCAGCATTTT
V: TRBV5-1; J: TRBJ2-1; size: many; D: .; CDR3: CASSLGDTEFF; DNA: TGCGCCAGCAGCTTGGGGGACACGGAGTTCTTC
V: TRBV7-9; J: TRBJ2-7; size: many; D: .; CDR3: CASSPLNRERQYF; DNA: TGTGCCAGCAGCCCACTAAACAGGGAGCGGCAGTACTTC
V: TRBV20-1; J: TRBJ2-3; size: many; D: TRBD2; CDR3: CSAEGLAGGPAGTDTQYF; DNA: TGCAGTGCTGAAGGACTAGCGGGAGGGCCCGCTGGCACAGATACGCAGTATTTT
V: TRBV12-3/TRBV12-4; J: TRBJ2-1; size: many; D: TRBD1; CDR3: CASSFRDSYNEQFF; DNA: TGTGCCAGCAGTTTCCGGGACAGCTACAATGAGCAGTTCTTC
V: TRBV7-2; J: TRBJ2-4; size: many; D: .; CDR3: CASSLANSKNIQYF; DNA: TGTGCCAGCAGCTTAGCGAACAGCAAAAACATTCAGTACTTC
V: TRBV12-5; J: TRBJ2-3; size: many; D: .; CDR3: CASGSPWTSTDTQYF; DNA: TGTGCTAGTGGTTCCCCGTGGACCTCCACAGATACGCAGTATTTT
V: TRBV14; J: TRBJ1-1; size: many; D: .; CDR3: CASSQRGGYTEAFF; DNA: TGTGCCAGCAGCCAAAGGGGGGGCTACACTGAAGCTTTCTTT